This TCR beta chain comes out of a study of CD8 T cells in ankylosing spondylitis. This clonotype has at least ten counts. Its antigen is as yet unknown. The TCR beta libraries were generated through quantitative 5'-RACE incorporating molecular barcodes. TCRdb fed the 5' RACE reads into MiXCR, producing one record per CDR3 protein. Of about 330,000 distinct CDR3 sequences in the sample, approximately 8.2% were seen once. Trimming removed 0 bases at V and 4 bases at J, with 9 bases between. The CDR3 extends over 15 amino acids. Germline loops: CDR1 LGHNA, CDR2 YSLEER. Notes on the study in general: In ankylosing spondylitis blood, a motif of roughly eight highly homologous TCR beta variants appeared characteristic.

V gene TRBV4-3 combines with J gene TRBJ1-4; possibly TRBD1 for D (5 bases). The sequenced sample consisted of blood, either unsorted or a sorted T cell fraction (not recorded which). This receptor was taken from a male donor with ankylosing spondylitis. The CDR3 region is CASSQDGAGNEKLFF. CDR3 coding DNA: TGCGCCAGCAGCCAAGATGGGGCGGGTAATGAAAAACTGTTTTTT.